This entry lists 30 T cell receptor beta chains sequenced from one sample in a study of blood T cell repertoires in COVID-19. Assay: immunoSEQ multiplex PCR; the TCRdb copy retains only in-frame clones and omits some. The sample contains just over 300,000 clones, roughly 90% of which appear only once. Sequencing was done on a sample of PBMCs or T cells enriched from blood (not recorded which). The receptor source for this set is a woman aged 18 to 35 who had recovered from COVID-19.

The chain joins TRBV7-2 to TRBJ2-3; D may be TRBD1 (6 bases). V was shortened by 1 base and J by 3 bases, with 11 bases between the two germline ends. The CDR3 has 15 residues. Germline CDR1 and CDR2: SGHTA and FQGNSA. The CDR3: CASSLVSGETDTQYF. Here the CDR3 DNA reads TGTGCCAGCAGCTTAGTGTCAGGGGAAACAGATACGCAGTATTTT.

CDR3 loop: CASSQNLGQSETQYF. CDR3 sequence (DNA): TGTGCCAGCAGCCAGAACCTAGGACAGAGCGAGACCCAGTACTTC. The rearrangement uses TRBV7-3 and TRBJ2-5, with a weak D call TRBD1 (6 bases). The length of the CDR3 is 15 residues. Germline CDR1 SGHTA, CDR2 FQGTGA. Trimming left V 5 bases short and J 5 bases short, with 18 bases between.

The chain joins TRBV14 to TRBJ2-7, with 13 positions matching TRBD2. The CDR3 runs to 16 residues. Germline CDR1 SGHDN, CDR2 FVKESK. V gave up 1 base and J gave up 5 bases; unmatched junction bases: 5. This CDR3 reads CASSQGTSGSHNEQYF. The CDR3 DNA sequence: TGTGCCAGCAGCCAAGGGACTAGCGGGAGTCACAACGAGCAGTACTTC.

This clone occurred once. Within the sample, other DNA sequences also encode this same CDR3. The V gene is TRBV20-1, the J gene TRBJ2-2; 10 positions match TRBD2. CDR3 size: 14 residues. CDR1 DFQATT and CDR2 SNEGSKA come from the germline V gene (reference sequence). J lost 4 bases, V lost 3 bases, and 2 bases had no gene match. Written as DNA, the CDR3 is TGCAGTGCTAGTCCTAGCGGGGGCACCGGGGAGCTGTTTTTT. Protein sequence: CSASPSGGTGELFF.

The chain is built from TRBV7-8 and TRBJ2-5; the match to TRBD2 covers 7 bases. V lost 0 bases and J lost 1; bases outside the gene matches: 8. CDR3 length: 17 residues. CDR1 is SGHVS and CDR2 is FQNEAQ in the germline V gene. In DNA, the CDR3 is TGTGCCAGCAGCTTAGCGCTATTGCGGGGGAGCCAAGAGACCCAGTACTTC. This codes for CASSLALLRGSQETQYF. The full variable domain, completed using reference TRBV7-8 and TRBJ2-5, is GAGVSQSPRYKVAKRGQDVALRCDPISGHVSLFWYQQALGQGPEFLTYFQNEAQLDKSGLPSDRFFAERPEGSVSTLKIQRTQQEDSAVYLCASSLALLRGSQETQYFGPGTRLLVL.

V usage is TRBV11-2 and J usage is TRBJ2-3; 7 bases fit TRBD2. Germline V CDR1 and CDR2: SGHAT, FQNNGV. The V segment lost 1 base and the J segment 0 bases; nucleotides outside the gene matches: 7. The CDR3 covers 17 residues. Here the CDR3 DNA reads TGTGCCAGCAGCTTAGGAGGTTGGGGGGGTAGCACAGATACGCAGTATTTT. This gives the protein CASSLGGWGGSTDTQYF.

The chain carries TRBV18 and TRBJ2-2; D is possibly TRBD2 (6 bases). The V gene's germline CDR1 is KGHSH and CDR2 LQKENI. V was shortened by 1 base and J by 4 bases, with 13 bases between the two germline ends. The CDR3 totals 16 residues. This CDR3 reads CASSPLPAGSTGELFF. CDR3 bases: TGTGCCAGCTCACCACTTCCGGCGGGGTCCACCGGGGAGCTGTTTTTT.

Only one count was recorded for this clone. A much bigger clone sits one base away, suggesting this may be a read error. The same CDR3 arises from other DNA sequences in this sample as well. As DNA, the CDR3 is TGTGCCAGCAGTTTGTTACAGGGAGCGAGCAATGAGCAGTTCTTC. Protein: CASSLLQGASNEQFF. This chain joins TRBV6-4 and TRBJ2-1, with a tentative D call TRBD1 (6 bases). This CDR3 contains 15 residues. Germline loops: CDR1 MRHNA, CDR2 SNTAGT. The germline V and J ends were trimmed by 5 bases and 6 bases, with 17 bases remaining between them.

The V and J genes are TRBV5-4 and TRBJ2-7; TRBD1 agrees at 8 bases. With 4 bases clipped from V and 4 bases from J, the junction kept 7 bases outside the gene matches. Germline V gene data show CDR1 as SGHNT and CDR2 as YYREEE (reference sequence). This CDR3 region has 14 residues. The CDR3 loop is CASSRNGQGYEQYF. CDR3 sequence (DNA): TGTGCCAGCAGCCGAAATGGACAGGGTTACGAGCAGTACTTC.

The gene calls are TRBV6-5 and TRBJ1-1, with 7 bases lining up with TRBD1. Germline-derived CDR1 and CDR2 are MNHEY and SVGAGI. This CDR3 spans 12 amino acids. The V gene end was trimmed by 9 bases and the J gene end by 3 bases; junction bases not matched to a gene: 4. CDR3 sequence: CASSGQYTEAFF. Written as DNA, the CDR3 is TGTGCCAGTTCGGGACAGTACACTGAAGCTTTCTTT.

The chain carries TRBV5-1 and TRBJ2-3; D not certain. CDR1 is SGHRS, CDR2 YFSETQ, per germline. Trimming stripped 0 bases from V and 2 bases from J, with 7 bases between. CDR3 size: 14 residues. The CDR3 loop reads CASSLVLFTDTQYF. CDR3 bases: TGCGCCAGCAGCTTGGTCCTGTTCACAGATACGCAGTATTTT.

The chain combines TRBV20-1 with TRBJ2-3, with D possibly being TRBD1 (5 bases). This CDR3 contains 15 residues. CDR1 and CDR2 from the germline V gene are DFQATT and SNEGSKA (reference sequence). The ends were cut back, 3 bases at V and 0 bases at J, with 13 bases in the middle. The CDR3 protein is CSASWGATSTDTQYF. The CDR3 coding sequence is TGCAGTGCTAGTTGGGGCGCAACTAGCACAGATACGCAGTATTTT.

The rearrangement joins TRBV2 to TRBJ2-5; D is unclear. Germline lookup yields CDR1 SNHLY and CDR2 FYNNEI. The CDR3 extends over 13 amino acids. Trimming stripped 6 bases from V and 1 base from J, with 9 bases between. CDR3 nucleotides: TGTGCCAGCAGCAAGTTAGCCCAAGAGACCCAGTACTTC. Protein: CASSKLAQETQYF.

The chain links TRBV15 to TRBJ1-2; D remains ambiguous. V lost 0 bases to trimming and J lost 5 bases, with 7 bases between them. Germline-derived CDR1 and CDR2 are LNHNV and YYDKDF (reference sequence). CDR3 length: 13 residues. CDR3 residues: CATSRDQFYGYTF. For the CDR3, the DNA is TGTGCCACCAGCAGAGATCAGTTTTATGGCTACACCTTC.

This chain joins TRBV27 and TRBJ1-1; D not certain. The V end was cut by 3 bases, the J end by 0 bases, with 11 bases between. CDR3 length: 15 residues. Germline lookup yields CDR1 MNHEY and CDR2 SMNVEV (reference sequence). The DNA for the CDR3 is TGTGCCAGCAGTTTGTTCCGTGACTTGAACACTGAAGCTTTCTTT. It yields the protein CASSLFRDLNTEAFF.

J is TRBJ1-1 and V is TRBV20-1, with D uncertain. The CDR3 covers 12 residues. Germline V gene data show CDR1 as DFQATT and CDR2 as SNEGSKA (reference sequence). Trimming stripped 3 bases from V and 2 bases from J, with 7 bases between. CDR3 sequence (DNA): TGCAGTGCTAGTTCCGGTAACACTGAAGCTTTCTTT. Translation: CSASSGNTEAFF.

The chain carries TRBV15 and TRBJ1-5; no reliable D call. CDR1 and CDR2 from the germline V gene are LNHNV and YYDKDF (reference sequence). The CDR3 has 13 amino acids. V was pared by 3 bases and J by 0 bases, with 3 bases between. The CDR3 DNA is TGTGCCACCAGCAGGGCTAGCAATCAGCCCCAGCATTTT. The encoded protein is CATSRASNQPQHF.

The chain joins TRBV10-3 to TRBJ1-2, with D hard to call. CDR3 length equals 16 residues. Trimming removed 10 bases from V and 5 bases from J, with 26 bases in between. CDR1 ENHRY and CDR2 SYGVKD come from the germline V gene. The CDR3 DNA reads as TGTGCCACTCAAGCACAGCCGGCCCCAGGAGGGTATGGCTACACCTTC. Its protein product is CATQAQPAPGGYGYTF.

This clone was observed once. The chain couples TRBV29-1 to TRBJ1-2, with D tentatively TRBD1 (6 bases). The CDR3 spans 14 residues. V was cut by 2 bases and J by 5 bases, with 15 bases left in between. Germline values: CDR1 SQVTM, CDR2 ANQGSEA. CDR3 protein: CSVEPSGGPYGYTF. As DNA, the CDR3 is TGCAGCGTTGAACCATCCGGGGGGCCGTATGGCTACACCTTC.

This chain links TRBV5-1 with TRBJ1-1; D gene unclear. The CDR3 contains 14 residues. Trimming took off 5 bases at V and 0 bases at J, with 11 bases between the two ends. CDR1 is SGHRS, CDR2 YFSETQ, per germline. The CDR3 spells CASSSEQLNTEAFF. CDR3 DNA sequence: TGCGCCAGCAGTTCGGAACAGCTGAACACTGAAGCTTTCTTT.

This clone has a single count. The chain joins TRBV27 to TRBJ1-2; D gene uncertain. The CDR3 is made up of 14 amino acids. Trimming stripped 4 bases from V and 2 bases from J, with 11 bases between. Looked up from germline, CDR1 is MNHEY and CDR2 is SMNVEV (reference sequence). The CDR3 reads CASSWRTGNYGYTF. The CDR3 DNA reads TGTGCCAGCAGTTGGAGGACGGGGAACTATGGCTACACCTTC.

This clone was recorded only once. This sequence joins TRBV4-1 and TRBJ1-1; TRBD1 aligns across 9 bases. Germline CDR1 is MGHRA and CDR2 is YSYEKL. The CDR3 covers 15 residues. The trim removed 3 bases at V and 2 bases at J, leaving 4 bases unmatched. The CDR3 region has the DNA TGCGCCAGCAGCCAGTGGACAGGGGAAAACACTGAAGCTTTCTTT. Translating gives CASSQWTGENTEAFF.

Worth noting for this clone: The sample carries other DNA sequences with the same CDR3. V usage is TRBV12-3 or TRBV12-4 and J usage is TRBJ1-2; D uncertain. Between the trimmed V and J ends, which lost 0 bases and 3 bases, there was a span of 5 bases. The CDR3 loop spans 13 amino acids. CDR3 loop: CASSLAPDYGYTF. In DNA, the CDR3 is TGTGCCAGCAGTTTAGCGCCGGACTATGGCTACACCTTC.

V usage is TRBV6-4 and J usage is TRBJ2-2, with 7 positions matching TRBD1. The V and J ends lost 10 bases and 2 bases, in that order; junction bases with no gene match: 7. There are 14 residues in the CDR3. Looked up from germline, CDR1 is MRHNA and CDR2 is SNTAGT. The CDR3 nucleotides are TGTGCCACCAGACAGGGTCTCAACACCGGGGAGCTGTTTTTT. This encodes CATRQGLNTGELFF.

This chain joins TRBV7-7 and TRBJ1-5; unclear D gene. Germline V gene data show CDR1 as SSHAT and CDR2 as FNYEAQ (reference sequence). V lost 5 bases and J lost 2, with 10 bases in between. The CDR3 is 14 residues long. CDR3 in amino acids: CASSQGRGNQPQHF. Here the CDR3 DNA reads TGTGCCAGCAGCCAAGGGAGGGGCAATCAGCCCCAGCATTTT.

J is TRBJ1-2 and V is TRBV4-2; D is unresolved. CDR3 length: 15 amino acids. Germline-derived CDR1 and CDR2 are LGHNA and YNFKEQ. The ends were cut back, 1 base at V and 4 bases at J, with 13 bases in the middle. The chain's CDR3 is CASSQATGVGYGYTF. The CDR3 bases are TGTGCCAGCAGCCAAGCGACTGGTGTTGGCTATGGCTACACCTTC.

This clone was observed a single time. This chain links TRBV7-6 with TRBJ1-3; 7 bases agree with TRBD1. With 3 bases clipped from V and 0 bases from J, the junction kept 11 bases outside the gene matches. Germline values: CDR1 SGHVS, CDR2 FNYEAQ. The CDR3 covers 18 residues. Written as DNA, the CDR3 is TGTGCCAGCAGCTTCTTCCCGGGACAGCCTGCCTCTGGAAACACCATATATTTT. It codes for CASSFFPGQPASGNTIYF. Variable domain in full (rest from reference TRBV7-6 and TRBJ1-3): GAGVSQSPRYKVTKRGQDVALRCDPISGHVSLYWYRQALGQGPEFLTYFNYEAQQDKSGLPNDRFSAERPEGSISTLTIQRTEQRDSAMYRCASSFFPGQPASGNTIYFGEGSWLTVV.

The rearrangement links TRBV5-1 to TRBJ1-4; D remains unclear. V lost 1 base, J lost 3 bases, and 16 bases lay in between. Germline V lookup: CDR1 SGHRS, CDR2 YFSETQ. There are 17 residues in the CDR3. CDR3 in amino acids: CASSLNSQISPNEKLFF. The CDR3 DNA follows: TGCGCCAGCAGCTTGAACAGTCAAATCTCGCCTAATGAAAAACTGTTTTTT.

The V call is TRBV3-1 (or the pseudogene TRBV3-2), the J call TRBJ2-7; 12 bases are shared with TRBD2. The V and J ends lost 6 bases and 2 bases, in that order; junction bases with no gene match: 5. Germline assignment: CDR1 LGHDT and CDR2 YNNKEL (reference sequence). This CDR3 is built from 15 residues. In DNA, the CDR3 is TGTGCCAGCAGTCAAACTAGCGGGGGGACCTACGAGCAGTACTTC. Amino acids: CASSQTSGGTYEQYF.

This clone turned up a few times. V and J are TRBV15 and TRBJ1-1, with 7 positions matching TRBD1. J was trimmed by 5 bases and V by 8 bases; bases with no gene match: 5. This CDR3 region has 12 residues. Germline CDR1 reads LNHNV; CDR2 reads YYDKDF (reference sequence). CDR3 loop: CATSQGSTEAFF. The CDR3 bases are TGTGCCACCTCACAGGGGTCAACTGAAGCTTTCTTT.